This entry lists 23 T cell receptor beta chains sequenced from one sample in a study of human T cells and chemical hapten exposure (dated by TCRdb to about 2021). The sample's time point, from its label and the paper: pre-sensitization, week 0. The treatment or condition label of this sample denotes: therapeutic diphenylcyclopropenone sensitization with weekly scalp DPC. Library prep was done by RACE. Sequencer: NextSeq 500. TCRdb reworked the public reads: Q25 trimming with fastp, MiXCR clone assembly, productive beta chains retained. When rows share a CDR3 protein, they turn into one entry using the most common DNA and genes. The sample table holds about 110,000 distinct CDR3 sequences, of which 10% to 15% were seen once. The ten largest make up 1.5% to 2% of the sample. Material: whole blood, obtained in connection with sensitization to the hapten diphenylcyclopropenone (DPC). Every receptor here comes from a woman in her 50s with alopecia areata. Some clones in this sample may be carry-over from other donors' samples.

In this sample, this clonotype turned up a few times. The CDR3 loop is CASRYFTYEQYF. The CDR3 region has the DNA TGTGCCAGCAGGTACTTTACCTACGAGCAGTACTTC. The chain employs TRBV2 and TRBJ2-7; D uncertain. Looked up from germline, CDR1 is SNHLY and CDR2 is FYNNEI. The V gene lost 6 bases and the J gene lost 2 bases, with 8 bases spanning the gap. The CDR3 runs to 12 residues.

This clonotype was observed a handful of times. The rearrangement uses TRBV27 and TRBJ2-3, with 10 bases identical to TRBD2. The CDR3 consists of 13 residues. The ends lost 6 bases at V and 8 bases at J; junction bases unmatched: 5. In germline, CDR1 is MNHEY, CDR2 SMNVEV (reference sequence). For the CDR3, the DNA is TGTGCCAGCAGGAGCGGGGGGGTAGGTACGCAGTATTTT. Translation: CASRSGGVGTQYF.

This clonotype was seen a few times. The rearrangement joins TRBV6-5 to TRBJ2-3; the D is unclear. Trimming took off 3 bases at V and 2 bases at J, with 15 bases between the two ends. The V gene's germline CDR1 is MNHEY and CDR2 SVGAGI. CDR3 length: 16 residues. The CDR3 DNA reads TGTGCCAGCAGTTATTCTTCTGGGCAGTTCACAGATACGCAGTATTTT. Translated, it gives CASSYSSGQFTDTQYF.

The chain joins TRBV5-1 to TRBJ1-1, with a tentative D call TRBD1 (6 bases). This CDR3 contains 14 residues. Germline-derived CDR1 and CDR2 are SGHRS and YFSETQ. V gave up 5 bases and J gave up 0 bases, with 11 bases separating them. The CDR3 is CASSVRGLNTEAFF. The CDR3 DNA follows: TGCGCCAGCAGTGTTAGGGGGTTGAACACTGAAGCTTTCTTT.

The sample holds many counts of this clonotype. The V gene is TRBV27, the J gene TRBJ1-5; no clear D. The germline V gene has CDR1 MNHEY and CDR2 SMNVEV (reference sequence). The CDR3 is made up of 14 amino acids. Deletions cut 2 bases from V and 0 bases from J, with 5 bases between. Written as DNA, the CDR3 is TGTGCCAGCAGTTTAGCACATAGCAATCAGCCCCAGCATTTT. The encoded protein is CASSLAHSNQPQHF.

This clonotype was detected a few times. This sequence joins TRBV7-6 and TRBJ2-5, with no clear D. Germline V gene lookup returns CDR1 SGHVS and CDR2 FNYEAQ. This CDR3 spans 13 amino acids. Trimming pared 3 bases from V and 5 bases from J, leaving 10 bases between. The CDR3 DNA reads as TGTGCCAGCAGCTTTCCCCGAGTGGAGACCCAGTACTTC. Translating it yields CASSFPRVETQYF.

The V call is TRBV27, the J call TRBJ2-3; the match to TRBD1 covers 9 bases. V lost 6 bases, J lost 3 bases, and 10 bases stayed unmatched. Germline V gene sequence: CDR1 MNHEY, CDR2 SMNVEV (reference sequence). The CDR3 totals 16 residues. CDR3 sequence (DNA): TGTGCCAGCAGGACCACCGGGACAGGGAGGACAGATACGCAGTATTTT. It is translated as CASRTTGTGRTDTQYF.

The rearrangement uses TRBV28 and TRBJ2-3, with D tentatively TRBD1 (5 bases). The CDR3 sequence is 14 residues long. Germline CDR1 and CDR2: MDHEN and SYDVKM. The ends were cut back, 3 bases at V and 10 bases at J, with 17 bases in the middle. CDR3 protein: CASSLGQPSIPQYF. CDR3 DNA: TGTGCCAGCAGTTTGGGGCAGCCTTCTATCCCGCAGTATTTT.

This clonotype was seen a handful of times. The junction shows a germline mismatch at one end, possibly a read error. The chain couples TRBV5-1 to TRBJ2-2, with a tentative D call TRBD2 (7 bases). CDR3 size: 16 residues. Germline V gene sequence: CDR1 SGHRS, CDR2 YFSETQ. The CDR3 nucleotides read TGCGCCAGCAGCATCTCTGCCCGGGGGGCCACCGGTGAGCTGTTTTTT. Amino acids: CASSISARGATGELFF.

As regards this clonotype: One end of the junction does not line up with germline, which may come from a read error. This chain uses TRBV5-1 with TRBJ1-3; D not resolved. CDR1 and CDR2 from the germline V gene are SGHRS and YFSETQ. This CDR3 region has 16 residues. The CDR3 coding sequence is TGCGCCAGCAGCTTGGTGGCGCAGACCTCTAGAAACACCATATATTTT. This codes for CASSLVAQTSRNTIYF.

The sample holds a few counts of this clonotype. V and J are TRBV27 and TRBJ2-7; D ambiguous. The germline V and J ends were trimmed by 4 bases and 1 base, with 14 bases remaining between them. The CDR3 is 15 amino acids. Per germline, CDR1 MNHEY and CDR2 SMNVEV (reference sequence). The DNA for the CDR3 is TGTGCCAGCAGTTACCTTGGGCGGACGTCCTACGAGCAGTACTTC. Its protein is CASSYLGRTSYEQYF.

The chain recombines TRBV6-2 or TRBV6-3 with TRBJ1-1; 9 positions match TRBD1. Germline V gives CDR1 MNHEY, CDR2 SVGEGT. The CDR3 consists of 14 residues. The trim removed 6 bases at V and 1 base at J, leaving 3 bases unmatched. This CDR3 reads CASRRTGANTEAFF. CDR3 nucleotide sequence: TGTGCCAGCAGAAGGACAGGGGCGAACACTGAAGCTTTCTTT.

The rearrangement joins TRBV4-2 to TRBJ2-3, with D perhaps matching TRBD1 (6 bases). V was pared by 4 bases and J by 3 bases, with 8 bases between. The CDR3 runs 13 residues. Germline V gene lookup returns CDR1 LGHNA and CDR2 YNFKEQ. The CDR3 sequence: CASSPQGTDTQYF. CDR3 in DNA: TGTGCCAGCAGCCCCCAGGGGACAGATACGCAGTATTTT.

This clonotype appeared a few times. This chain links TRBV6-1 with TRBJ2-6, with D unresolved. The CDR3 is 17 residues long. V lost 3 bases and J 4 bases, leaving 16 bases between the germline ends. Germline CDR1 MNHNS, CDR2 SASEGT. CDR3 nucleotide sequence: TGTGCCAGCAGTGACCCCCTCGGGCTCTCCGGGGCCAACGTCCTGACTTTC. This translates into CASSDPLGLSGANVLTF.

At least ten counts were recorded for this clonotype. This chain joins TRBV7-2 and TRBJ2-3; D perhaps matches TRBD1 (6 bases). Trimming cost V 2 bases and J 3 bases, with 6 bases left between them. This CDR3 is built from 13 residues. Germline CDR1 reads SGHTA; CDR2 reads FQGNSA. CDR3 DNA: TGTGCCAGCAGCTTACAGGGGACAGATACGCAGTATTTT. Amino acid sequence: CASSLQGTDTQYF. Full variable domain (missing parts from reference TRBV7-2 and TRBJ2-3): GAGVSQSPSNKVTEKGKDVELRCDPISGHTALYWYRQSLGQGLEFLIYFQGNSAPDKSGLPSDRFSAERTGGSVSTLTIQRTQQEDSAVYLCASSLQGTDTQYFGPGTRLTVL.

The sample holds a few counts of this clonotype. This chain joins TRBV3-1 and TRBJ2-1, with TRBD2 identical over 15 bases. Germline loops: CDR1 LGHDT, CDR2 YNNKEL (reference sequence). After removal of 4 bases from V and 6 bases from J, the junction contained 4 bases not matched to a gene. The CDR3 covers 16 residues. The DNA for the CDR3 is TGTGCCAGCAGCCCCCGGACTAGCGGGGGGGCCAATGAGCAGTTCTTC. It specifies CASSPRTSGGANEQFF.

This clonotype came up a few times. The chain carries TRBV7-2 and TRBJ1-4; the match to TRBD1 covers 9 bases. The CDR3 spans 14 residues. Germline lookup yields CDR1 SGHTA and CDR2 FQGNSA. After removal of 6 bases from V and 7 bases from J, the junction contained 6 bases not matched to a gene. The CDR3 loop is CASREGQGVEKLFF. CDR3 sequence (DNA): TGTGCCAGCAGGGAGGGACAGGGCGTTGAAAAACTGTTTTTT.

The rearrangement uses TRBV5-1 and TRBJ2-5; D remains ambiguous. Looked up from germline, CDR1 is SGHRS and CDR2 is YFSETQ. This CDR3 comprises 14 residues. The V and J ends lost 3 bases and 0 bases respectively, with 9 bases between them. For the CDR3, the DNA is TGCGCCAGCAGCTCGGGCCAGTACCAAGAGACCCAGTACTTC. Protein sequence: CASSSGQYQETQYF.

This clonotype was seen a handful of times. This rearrangement joins TRBV15 to TRBJ2-2; tentatively, D is TRBD2 (6 bases). Germline V gene data show CDR1 as LNHNV and CDR2 as YYDKDF (reference sequence). V was cut by 3 bases and J by 4 bases, with 9 bases left in between. There are 14 residues in the CDR3. The CDR3 DNA sequence: TGTGCCACCAGCAGTGGACTACTCACCGGGGAGCTGTTTTTT. Translating it yields CATSSGLLTGELFF. The entire variable domain, with the rest obtained from reference TRBV15 and TRBJ2-2, is as follows: DAMVIQNPRYQVTQFGKPVTLSCSQTLNHNVMYWYQQKSSQAPKLLFHYYDKDFNNEADTPDNFQSRRPNTSFCFLDIRSPGLGDTAMYLCATSSGLLTGELFFGEGSRLTVL.

This clonotype was counted ten times or more. The rearrangement uses TRBV4-1 and TRBJ2-2; D gene ambiguous. Germline CDR1 and CDR2: MGHRA and YSYEKL. The CDR3 extends over 13 amino acids. V was clipped by 0 bases and J by 5 bases, with 4 bases between them. CDR3 loop: CASSQERTGELFF. CDR3 DNA: TGCGCCAGCAGCCAAGAAAGGACCGGGGAGCTGTTTTTT.

This clonotype turned up a few times. In DNA form, the CDR3 reads TGTGCCAGCAGCCCGGGACTAGCGGGAGCTCGCACCGGGGAGCTGTTTTTT. Residues: CASSPGLAGARTGELFF. This sequence joins TRBV5-4 and TRBJ2-2; 14 bases are shared with TRBD2. Per germline, CDR1 SGHNT and CDR2 YYREEE (reference sequence). The CDR3 has 17 residues. The V and J ends lost 4 bases and 4 bases, in that order; junction bases with no gene match: 6.

This clonotype has a count of ten or more. The V gene is TRBV7-7, the J gene TRBJ2-2; D not resolved. CDR1 and CDR2 from the germline V gene are SSHAT and FNYEAQ (reference sequence). Trimming removed 3 bases from V and 4 bases from J, with 12 bases in between. The CDR3 spans 15 residues. In DNA, the CDR3 is TGTGCCAGCAGCTTTTCTCCGGACGGCACCGGGGAGCTGTTTTTT. Its translation: CASSFSPDGTGELFF.

This clonotype was detected many times. This chain uses TRBV7-6 with TRBJ2-7, with 9 bases fitting TRBD1. CDR1 and CDR2 (germline): SGHVS, FNYEAQ. V was clipped by 5 bases and J by 6 bases; unmatched bases: 5. This CDR3 spans 13 amino acids. The CDR3 protein is CASSKTGGGEQYF. DNA of the CDR3: TGTGCCAGCAGCAAAACAGGGGGCGGCGAGCAGTACTTC.